This entry lists 4 T cell receptor beta chains sequenced from one sample in a study of cytomegalovirus exposure and HLA in healthy donors. The PCR made use of 60 Vbeta and 13 Jbeta primers. Profiled with immunoSEQ multiplex PCR; TCRdb holds only in-frame clones, not every one. The table has 100,000 or so clones, under 75% seen once. Sequences were obtained from PBMCs. The source is a man in his forties or fifties in good health and CMV-seronegative.

The chain is built from TRBV5-1 and TRBJ2-1; D is unresolved. Deletions cut 1 base from V and 6 bases from J, with 5 bases between. The CDR3 contains 12 residues. Germline CDR1 SGHRS, CDR2 YFSETQ. CDR3 region: CASSLPSNEQFF. DNA for the CDR3: TGCGCCAGCAGCTTGCCGTCCAATGAGCAGTTCTTC.

The chain combines TRBV5-1 with TRBJ2-7, with D hard to call. V was shortened by 2 bases and J by 1 base, with 10 bases between the two germline ends. The CDR3 covers 14 residues. Germline CDR1 is SGHRS and CDR2 is YFSETQ. CDR3 bases: TGCGCCAGCAGCTTAGTAACAGAATCCTACGAGCAGTACTTC. Its protein product is CASSLVTESYEQYF.

The rearrangement links TRBV4-2 to TRBJ1-5; perhaps TRBD1 as D (5 bases). The V gene's germline CDR1 is LGHNA and CDR2 YNFKEQ. V was shortened by 0 bases and J by 9 bases, with 15 bases between the two germline ends. CDR3 length: 15 amino acids. The CDR3 is CASSQDLGQARPQHF. The CDR3 region has the DNA TGTGCCAGCAGCCAAGATTTAGGACAAGCTCGGCCCCAGCATTTT.

The chain employs TRBV18 and TRBJ2-3, with no clear D. Germline CDR1 reads KGHSH; CDR2 reads LQKENI. The CDR3 covers 15 residues. V was shortened by 3 bases and J by 1 base, with 11 bases between the two germline ends. The chain's CDR3 is CASSPPASRTDTQYF. CDR3 DNA: TGTGCCAGCTCACCGCCGGCTAGTCGCACAGATACGCAGTATTTT.